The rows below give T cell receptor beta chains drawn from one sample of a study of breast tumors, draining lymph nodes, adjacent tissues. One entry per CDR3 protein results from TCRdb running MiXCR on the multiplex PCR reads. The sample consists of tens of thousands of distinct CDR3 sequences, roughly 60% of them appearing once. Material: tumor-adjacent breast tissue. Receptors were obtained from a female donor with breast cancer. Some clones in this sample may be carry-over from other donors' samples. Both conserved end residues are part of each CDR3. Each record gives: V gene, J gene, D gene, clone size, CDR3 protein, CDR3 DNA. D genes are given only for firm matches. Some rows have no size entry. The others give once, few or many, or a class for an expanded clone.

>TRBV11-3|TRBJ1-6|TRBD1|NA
CASSPDRDNSPLHF
TGTGCCAGCAGCCCGGACAGGGATAATTCACCCCTCCACTTT
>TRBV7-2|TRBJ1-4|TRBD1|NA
CASSFDRGDEKLFF
TGTGCCAGCAGCTTCGACAGGGGTGATGAAAAACTGTTTTTT
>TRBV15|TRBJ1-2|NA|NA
CATSRDKGYGYTF
TGTGCCACCAGCAGAGATAAGGGCTATGGCTACACCTTC
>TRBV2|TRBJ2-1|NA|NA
CASRDRSYNEQFF
TGTGCCAGCAGGGACCGCTCCTACAATGAGCAGTTCTTC
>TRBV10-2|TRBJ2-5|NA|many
CASTDGGLETQYF
TGCGCCAGCACCGACGGGGGCCTAGAGACCCAGTACTTC
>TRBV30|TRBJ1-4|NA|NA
CAWSGVGGEKLFF
TGTGCCTGGAGTGGCGTCGGAGGTGAAAAACTGTTTTTT
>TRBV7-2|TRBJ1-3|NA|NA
CASSPAGISGNTIYF
TGTGCCAGCAGCCCAGCCGGGATCTCTGGAAACACCATATATTTT
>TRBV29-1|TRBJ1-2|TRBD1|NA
CSAIGGQGLRGYTF
TGCAGCGCCATCGGGGGACAGGGATTGAGGGGCTACACCTTC
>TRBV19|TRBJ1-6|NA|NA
CASSPGQAYSPLHF
TGTGCCAGTAGCCCTGGACAAGCCTATTCACCCCTCCACTTT
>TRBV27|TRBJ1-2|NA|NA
CASSFREGGYGYTF
TGTGCCAGCAGTTTCCGGGAAGGAGGATATGGCTACACCTTC
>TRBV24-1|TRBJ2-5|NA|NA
CATSDGTGPRAVETQYF
TGTGCCACCAGTGATGGCACCGGGCCAAGGGCTGTAGAGACCCAGTACTTC
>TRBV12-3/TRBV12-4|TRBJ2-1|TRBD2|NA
CASSTGRGGNEQFF
TGTGCCAGCAGTACCGGACGGGGGGGGAATGAGCAGTTCTTC
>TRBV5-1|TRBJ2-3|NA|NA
CASSLTDTWYF
TGCGCCAGCAGCTTAACAGATACGTGGTATTTT
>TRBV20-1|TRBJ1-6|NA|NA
CSASLKTGSDSPLHF
TGCAGTGCTAGCCTAAAAACAGGGTCGGATTCACCCCTCCACTTT
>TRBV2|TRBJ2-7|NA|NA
CASRPDSYEQYF
TGTGCCAGCAGACCCGATAGCTACGAGCAGTACTTC
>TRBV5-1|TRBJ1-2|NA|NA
CASSLGSANSYGYTF
TGCGCCAGCAGCTTGGGGTCAGCGAACTCCTATGGCTACACCTTC
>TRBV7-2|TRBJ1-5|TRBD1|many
CASSLAWTGTRPQHF
TGTGCCAGCAGCTTAGCGTGGACAGGGACAAGGCCCCAGCATTTT
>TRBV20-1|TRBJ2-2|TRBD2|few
CSATSGRKAGELFF
TGCAGTGCTACAAGCGGGAGGAAGGCCGGGGAGCTGTTTTTT
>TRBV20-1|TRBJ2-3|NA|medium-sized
CSARSTGRGTTDTQYF
TGCAGTGCTAGATCCACGGGTAGGGGGACCACAGATACGCAGTATTTT
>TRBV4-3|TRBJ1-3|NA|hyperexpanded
CASSPKPFNTIYF
TGCGCCAGCAGTCCGAAGCCATTTAACACCATATATTTT
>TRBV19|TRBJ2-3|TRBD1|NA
CASSIETGTPDTQYF
TGTGCCAGTAGTATAGAGACAGGGACCCCAGATACGCAGTATTTT
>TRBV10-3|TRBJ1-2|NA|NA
CAISEAGGANGYTF
TGTGCCATCAGTGAGGCGGGGGGGGCTAATGGCTACACCTTC
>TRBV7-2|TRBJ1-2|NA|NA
CASSLASPVGGYTF
TGTGCCAGCAGCTTAGCCAGCCCCGTTGGGGGCTACACCTTC
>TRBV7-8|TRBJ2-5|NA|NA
CASSLFSQETQYF
TGTGCCAGCAGCTTATTTAGCCAAGAGACCCAGTACTTC
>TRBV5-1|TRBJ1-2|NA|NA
CASSLVPGIYGYTF
TGCGCCAGCAGCTTGGTTCCAGGAATCTATGGCTACACCTTC
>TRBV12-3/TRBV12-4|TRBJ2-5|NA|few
CASTYPEGETQYF
TGTGCCAGCACCTATCCGGAGGGAGAGACCCAGTACTTC
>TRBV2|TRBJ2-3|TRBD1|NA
CASSGTGGTDTQYF
TGTGCCAGCAGTGGGACAGGGGGCACAGATACGCAGTATTTT
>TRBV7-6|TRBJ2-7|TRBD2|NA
CASSQGGSRGGRAPAQYF
TGTGCCAGCAGCCAAGGGGGCAGTCGGGGCGGGAGGGCCCCGGCGCAGTACTTC
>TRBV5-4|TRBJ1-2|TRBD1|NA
CASSLGDREAGYTF
TGTGCCAGCAGCTTGGGGGACAGGGAAGCAGGCTACACCTTC